Listed below are T cell receptor beta chains from one sample, sequenced in a study of blood T cells in healthy people across ages. TCRdb independently ran MiXCR on the 5' RACE reads; one entry per CDR3 protein. The sample lists approximately 730,000 distinct CDR3 sequences, roughly 50% occurring once. Sequenced material: blood. These receptors were collected from a man older than 75 in good health. Each CDR3 is given without its conserved first and last residue. Not all rows give a size; the values are once, few, many and, for expanded clones, a class.

clone_size j_call v_call cdr3_aa
few TRBJ1-2 TRBV7-3 ASSLTGAGTGGYGYT
- TRBJ2-4 TRBV3-1 ASSQPSISGLAKNIQY
- TRBJ1-2 TRBV18 ASSLGQGEAGYT
- TRBJ2-5 TRBV11-3 ASSLDGEQETQY
- TRBJ1-1 TRBV25-1 ASSDISRGSTEAF
few TRBJ2-5 TRBV29-1 SGAQETQY
- TRBJ2-7 TRBV7-2 ASSLRDLGIRSYEQY
- TRBJ2-4 TRBV20-1 SARPLAGDKNIQY
- - TRBV20-1 SARDRPGQKSEQY
- TRBJ2-5 TRBV20-1 SAFDDSQETQY
- TRBJ1-3 TRBV6-5 ASSYSGTVGNTIY
- TRBJ2-1 TRBV3-1 ASSQGGRAQGEQF
- TRBJ2-4 TRBV4-1 ASSQVVAGRDTAKNIQY
- TRBJ2-7 TRBV18 ASSPPAGEQY
- TRBJ2-1 TRBV7-3 ASSLVGRTSSYNEQF
- TRBJ1-1 TRBV29-1 SSVVLRGTEAF
- TRBJ2-1 TRBV27 ASTTRYSYNEQF
- TRBJ2-7 TRBV27 ASSPYTSGRAAYEQY
- TRBJ2-7 TRBV5-1 ASSPGLAGTSYEQY
- TRBJ2-3 TRBV5-1 VSSFRLAGGSTDTQY
few TRBJ1-2 TRBV2 ASSLQGVLYGYT
- TRBJ2-3 TRBV7-2 ASNRRADTQY
- TRBJ1-3 TRBV20-1 SAREGGIGNTIY